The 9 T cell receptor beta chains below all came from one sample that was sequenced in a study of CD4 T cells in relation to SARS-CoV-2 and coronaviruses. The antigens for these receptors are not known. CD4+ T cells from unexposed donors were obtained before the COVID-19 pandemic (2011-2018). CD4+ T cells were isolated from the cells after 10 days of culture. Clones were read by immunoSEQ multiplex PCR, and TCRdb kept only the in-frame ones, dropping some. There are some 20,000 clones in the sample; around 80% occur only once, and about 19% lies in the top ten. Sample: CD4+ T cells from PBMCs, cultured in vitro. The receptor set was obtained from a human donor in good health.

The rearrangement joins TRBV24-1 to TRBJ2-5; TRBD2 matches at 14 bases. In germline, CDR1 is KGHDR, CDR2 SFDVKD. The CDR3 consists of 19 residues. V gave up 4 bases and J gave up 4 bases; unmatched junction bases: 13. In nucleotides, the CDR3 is TGTGCCACCAGTGACCCGACTAGCGGGAGGGGCGGTGCGGTAGAGACCCAGTACTTC. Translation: CATSDPTSGRGGAVETQYF.

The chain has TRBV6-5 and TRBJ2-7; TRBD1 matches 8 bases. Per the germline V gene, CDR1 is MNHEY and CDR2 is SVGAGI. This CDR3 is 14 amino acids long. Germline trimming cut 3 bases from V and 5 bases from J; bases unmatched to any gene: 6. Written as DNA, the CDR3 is TGTGCCAGCAGTTATAACAGGGGGGACCACGAGCAGTACTTC. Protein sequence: CASSYNRGDHEQYF.

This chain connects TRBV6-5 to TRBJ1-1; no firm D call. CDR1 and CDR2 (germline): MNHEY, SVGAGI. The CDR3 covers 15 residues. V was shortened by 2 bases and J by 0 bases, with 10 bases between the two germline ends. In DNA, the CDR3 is TGTGCCAGCAGTTACGGTCCGGGTGTGAACACTGAAGCTTTCTTT. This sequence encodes CASSYGPGVNTEAFF.

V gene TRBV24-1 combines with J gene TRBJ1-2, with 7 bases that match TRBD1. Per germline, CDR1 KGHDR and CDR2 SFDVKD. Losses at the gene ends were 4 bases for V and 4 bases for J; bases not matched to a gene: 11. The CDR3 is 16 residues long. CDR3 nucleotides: TGTGCCACCAGTGACCCCAGGGGGGGGCACGGCTATGGCTACACCTTC. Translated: CATSDPRGGHGYGYTF.

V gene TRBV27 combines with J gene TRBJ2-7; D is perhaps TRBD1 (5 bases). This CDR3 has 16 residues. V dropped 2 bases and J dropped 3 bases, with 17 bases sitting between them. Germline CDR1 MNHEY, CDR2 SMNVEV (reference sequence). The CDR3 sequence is CASSLGDSNRRYEQYF. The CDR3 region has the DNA TGTGCCAGCAGTTTAGGCGACAGCAACAGACGCTACGAGCAGTACTTC.

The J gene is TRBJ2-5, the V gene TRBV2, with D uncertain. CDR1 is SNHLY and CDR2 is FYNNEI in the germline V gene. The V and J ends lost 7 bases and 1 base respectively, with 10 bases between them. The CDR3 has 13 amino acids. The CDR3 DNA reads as TGTGCCAGCAAATTCGAGGCCCAAGAGACCCAGTACTTC. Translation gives CASKFEAQETQYF.

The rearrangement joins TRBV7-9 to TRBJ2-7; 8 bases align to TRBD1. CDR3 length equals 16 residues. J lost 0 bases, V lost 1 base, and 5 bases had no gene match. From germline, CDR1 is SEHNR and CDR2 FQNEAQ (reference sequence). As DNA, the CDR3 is TGTGCCAGCAGCTTAGTAGAGACAGGGGCCTCCTACGAGCAGTACTTC. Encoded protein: CASSLVETGASYEQYF. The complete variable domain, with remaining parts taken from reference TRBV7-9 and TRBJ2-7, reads DTGVSQNPRHKITKRGQNVTFRCDPISEHNRLYWYRQTLGQGPEFLTYFQNEAQLEKSRLLSDRFSAERPKGSFSTLEIQRTEQGDSAMYLCASSLVETGASYEQYFGPGTRLTVT.

The CDR3 here is CASSPPGTGGYYGYTF. The CDR3 nucleotides read TGTGCCAGCTCACCTCCCGGGACAGGGGGCTACTATGGCTACACCTTC. J is TRBJ1-2 and V is TRBV18; TRBD1 agrees at 12 bases. From germline, CDR1 is KGHSH and CDR2 LQKENI. Germline trimming cut 3 bases from V and 3 bases from J; bases unmatched to any gene: 5. This CDR3 is 16 amino acids long.

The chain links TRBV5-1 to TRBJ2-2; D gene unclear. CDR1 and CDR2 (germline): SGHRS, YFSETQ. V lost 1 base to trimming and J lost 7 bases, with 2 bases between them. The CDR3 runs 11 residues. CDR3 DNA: TGCGCCAGCAGCTTGCACGGGGAGCTGTTTTTT. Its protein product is CASSLHGELFF.